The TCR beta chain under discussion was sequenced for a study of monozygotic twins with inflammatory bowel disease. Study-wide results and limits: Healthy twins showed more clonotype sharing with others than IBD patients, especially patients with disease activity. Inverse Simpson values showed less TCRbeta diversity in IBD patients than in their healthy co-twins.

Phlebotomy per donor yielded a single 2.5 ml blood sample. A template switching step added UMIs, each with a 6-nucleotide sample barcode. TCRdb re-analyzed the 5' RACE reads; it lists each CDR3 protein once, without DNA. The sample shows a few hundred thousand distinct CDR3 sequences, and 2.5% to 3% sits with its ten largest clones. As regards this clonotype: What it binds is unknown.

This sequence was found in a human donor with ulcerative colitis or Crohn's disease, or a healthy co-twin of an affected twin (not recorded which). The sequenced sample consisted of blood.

CDR3 sequence: CASQGLRLSPLHF. This chain joins TRBV30 and TRBJ1-6. Germline CDR1 reads GTSNPN; CDR2 reads SVGIG (reference sequence). CDR3 size: 13 residues.